This paragraph reports one TCR beta chain. Its antigen is not identified. Unique molecular identifiers had been added to the TCR beta cDNA libraries. T cells numbering roughly 1 to 10 million yielded cDNA molecules that totaled about 500,000. From the PCR reads, TCRdb called clonotypes with MiXCR, one entry per CDR3 protein. The sample lists around 500,000 distinct CDR3 sequences, 34% occurring once. This sample stems from a study of post-analysis software for immune sequencing data. Study details: Relapsing-remitting, secondary progressive and progressive-relapsing multiple sclerosis courses were included.

Whole-study results and caveats: Versus controls, multiple sclerosis patients showed significantly lower diversity (normalized Chao1). The five TRBV segments detected at higher frequency in patients than in controls included TRBV5-6, TRBV5-1 and TRBV20-1.

Germline V gives CDR1 SQVTM, CDR2 ANQGSEA. The CDR3 totals 16 residues. Unmatched junction bases numbered 11, after V lost 6 bases and J lost 2 bases. Sequencing input: blood. The chain is built from TRBV29-1 and TRBJ2-3; TRBD2 matches at 10 bases. This clonotype was sampled from a girl aged 2-17 years with multiple sclerosis. The CDR3 loop is CSVPGVAGGYTDTQYF. DNA of the CDR3: TGCAGCGTACCCGGGGTAGCGGGGGGCTACACAGATACGCAGTATTTT.